These T cell receptor beta chains were read from a single sample in a study of T cells in Graves' hyperthyroidism and ophthalmopathy. From the multiplex PCR reads, TCRdb called clonotypes with MiXCR, one entry per CDR3 protein. The sample lists around 580,000 distinct CDR3 sequences, about 43% seen once, with about 8.3% in the top ten. Sequences were obtained from peripheral blood or thyroid tissue (not recorded which). The origin of the receptors is a woman under 30 with Graves' hyperthyroidism. The CDR3 runs from the conserved cysteine through the conserved F or W. Fields, in order: clone size, V gene, D gene, J gene, CDR3 protein, CDR3 DNA. A D gene is named only where the DNA matches it firmly. Expanded clones are given a class, and other clones once, few, many or no size at all.

many	TRBV7-9	NA	TRBJ1-1	CASSLGKASRRNTEAFF	TGTGCCAGCAGCTTAGGCAAGGCTTCAAGGAGGAACACTGAAGCTTTCTTT
many	TRBV9	NA	TRBJ2-7	CASSVGAASSYEQYF	TGTGCCAGCAGCGTAGGGGCTGCCTCATCCTACGAGCAGTACTTC
many	TRBV20-1	NA	TRBJ1-1	CSAREDTYTEAFF	TGCAGTGCTAGAGAGGACACCTACACTGAAGCTTTCTTT
many	TRBV7-9	TRBD1	TRBJ1-5	CASSLGQGDNQPQHF	TGTGCCAGCAGCTTGGGACAGGGCGACAATCAGCCCCAGCATTTT
NA	TRBV20-1	NA	TRBJ2-5	CSARVFPETQYF	TGCAGTGCTAGAGTATTTCCAGAGACCCAGTACTTC
NA	TRBV12-3/TRBV12-4	NA	TRBJ2-5	CASRVGGTETQYF	TGTGCCAGCAGAGTTGGGGGGACTGAGACCCAGTACTTC
NA	TRBV27	NA	TRBJ1-2	CASSVWKNYGYTF	TGTGCCAGCAGTGTGTGGAAAAACTATGGCTACACCTTC
many	TRBV5-6	NA	TRBJ1-4	CASSSDIREKLFF	TGTGCCAGCAGCTCGGACATCCGTGAAAAACTGTTTTTT
few	TRBV4-1	NA	TRBJ1-2	CASSPVEGPLSGYTF	TGCGCCAGCAGCCCAGTTGAGGGGCCTCTTAGTGGCTACACCTTC
NA	TRBV19	TRBD2	TRBJ2-5	CASSMLAAPEETQYF	TGTGCCAGTAGTATGCTAGCGGCCCCCGAGGAGACCCAGTACTTC
NA	TRBV2	TRBD1	TRBJ1-5	CASGDRVETQHF	TGTGCCAGCGGAGACAGGGTTGAGACCCAGCATTTT
many	TRBV6-5	TRBD2	TRBJ2-7	CASSYSTSGSDEQYF	TGTGCCAGCAGTTACTCGACTAGCGGGTCCGACGAGCAGTACTTC
NA	TRBV29-1	NA	TRBJ1-2	CSVERGIYGYTF	TGCAGCGTTGAAAGGGGGATCTATGGCTACACCTTC
NA	TRBV5-1	TRBD2	TRBJ2-3	CASSLAGTSGRMPDTQYF	TGCGCCAGCAGCTTGGCCGGGACTAGCGGGAGGATGCCAGATACGCAGTATTTT
many	TRBV20-1	TRBD1	TRBJ1-4	CSARLQGVSTNEKLFF	TGCAGTGCTAGACTTCAGGGGGTCTCAACTAATGAAAAACTGTTTTTT
many	TRBV25-1	TRBD1	TRBJ1-6	CASGGGAYNSPLHF	TGTGCCAGCGGAGGGGGCGCCTATAATTCACCCCTCCACTTT
many	TRBV20-1	TRBD2	TRBJ2-5	CSARVFLAGGDETQYF	TGCAGTGCTAGAGTTTTCCTAGCGGGAGGAGACGAGACCCAGTACTTC
NA	TRBV10-3	TRBD1	TRBJ1-1	CAISEPGQAVNTEALF	TGTGCCATCAGTGAGCCGGGACAGGCCGTCAACACTGAAGCTCTCTTT
NA	TRBV29-1	TRBD1	TRBJ2-7	CSPAPGQAYEQYF	TGCAGCCCCGCCCCGGGACAGGCCTACGAGCAGTACTTC
NA	TRBV20-1	NA	TRBJ1-2	CSARGQKQGLNYGYTF	TGCAGTGCTAGGGGGCAGAAACAGGGCCTTAACTATGGCTACACCTTC
NA	TRBV7-4	NA	TRBJ1-5	CASSVVYGRRAETQHF	TGTGCCAGCAGCGTAGTGTACGGCCGTAGAGCGGAGACCCAGCATTTT
NA	TRBV19	NA	TRBJ1-2	CASSIRARDGYTF	TGTGCCAGTAGTATTAGAGCTCGTGATGGCTACACCTTC
many	TRBV11-3	TRBD1	TRBJ1-1	CASSLYPDRGQNTEAFF	TGTGCCAGCAGCTTATACCCGGACAGGGGGCAGAACACTGAAGCTTTCTTT
many	TRBV2	NA	TRBJ2-7	CAAGGPGHSSYEQYF	TGTGCCGCCGGGGGGCCGGGACATAGCTCCTACGAGCAGTACTTC
NA	TRBV7-9	NA	TRBJ1-4	CASSHRDATNEKLFF	TGTGCCAGCAGCCACAGGGATGCAACTAATGAAAAACTGTTTTTT
NA	TRBV7-3	NA	TRBJ2-3	CASSFERADTQYF	TGTGCCAGCAGCTTCGAACGGGCAGATACGCAGTATTTT
many	TRBV10-3	NA	TRBJ1-2	CAISESLDSYGYTF	TGTGCCATCAGTGAGTCGTTGGATTCCTATGGCTACACCTTC
NA	TRBV10-3	TRBD2	TRBJ2-7	CAISASGRDYEQYF	TGTGCCATCAGTGCCAGCGGGAGGGACTACGAGCAGTACTTC
many	TRBV5-1	NA	TRBJ2-5	CASRILGTETQYF	TGCGCCAGCAGGATACTAGGGACTGAGACCCAGTACTTC
NA	TRBV2	TRBD1	TRBJ2-7	CASTTGGREQYF	TGTGCCAGCACCACAGGGGGCCGGGAGCAGTACTTC
NA	TRBV7-9	TRBD1	TRBJ2-7	CASRGPGQGHWEQYF	TGTGCCAGCAGGGGCCCGGGACAGGGTCACTGGGAGCAGTACTTC
many	TRBV12-3/TRBV12-4	NA	TRBJ1-1	CASSPVERNTEAFF	TGTGCCAGCAGTCCCGTGGAGAGGAACACTGAAGCTTTCTTT
NA	TRBV7-9	TRBD1	TRBJ2-5	CASTTGQGANTETQYF	TGTGCCAGCACTACGGGGCAGGGGGCCAACACTGAGACCCAGTACTTC
NA	TRBV2	NA	TRBJ1-2	CASRSGTNYGYTF	TGTGCCAGCCGCTCCGGGACAAACTATGGCTACACCTTC
few	TRBV5-8	TRBD1	TRBJ1-1	CASSKDRGGEAFF	TGTGCCAGCAGCAAGGACAGGGGAGGTGAAGCTTTCTTT
many	TRBV6-6	NA	TRBJ2-7	CASSYLPGPSYEQYF	TGTGCCAGCAGTTACCTTCCGGGGCCCTCCTACGAGCAGTACTTC
NA	TRBV20-1	NA	TRBJ2-7	CSAPYGSYEQYF	TGCAGTGCTCCTTATGGCTCCTACGAGCAGTACTTC
few	TRBV11-2	NA	TRBJ1-2	CASSVGVKGESGYTF	TGTGCCAGCAGCGTTGGAGTTAAGGGGGAATCTGGCTACACCTTC
NA	TRBV24-1	NA	TRBJ1-5	CATSEAGSRGQPQHF	TGTGCCACCAGTGAGGCGGGGAGCCGAGGTCAGCCCCAGCATTTT
NA	TRBV11-1	TRBD1	TRBJ2-7	CASSSRTPGQGINEQYF	TGTGCCAGCAGCTCCCGAACGCCGGGACAGGGAATCAATGAGCAGTACTTC
NA	TRBV7-8	TRBD1	TRBJ1-1	CASSDTGQGNTEAFF	TGTGCCAGCAGTGATACGGGACAGGGTAACACTGAAGCTTTCTTT
once	TRBV5-1	TRBD1	TRBJ2-3	CASSPGQGWVGSVTDTQYF	TGCGCCAGCAGCCCGGGACAGGGTTGGGTCGGGAGCGTCACAGATACGCAGTATTTT
many	TRBV12-3/TRBV12-4	TRBD1	TRBJ1-5	CASSLAGGEQQPQHF	TGTGCCAGCAGTTTAGCAGGGGGCGAGCAGCAGCCCCAGCATTTT
once	TRBV10-3	TRBD1	TRBJ2-5	CAISELGQGQGVQETQYF	TGTGCCATCAGTGAGCTGGGACAGGGGCAAGGTGTACAAGAGACCCAGTACTTC
many	TRBV25-1	TRBD1	TRBJ2-3	CASSERTGSWADTQYF	TGTGCCAGCAGTGAAAGGACAGGAAGTTGGGCAGATACGCAGTATTTT
NA	TRBV12-5	NA	TRBJ2-7	CASGLQEFPYEQYF	TGTGCTAGTGGCCTACAGGAATTCCCCTACGAGCAGTACTTC